A selection of T cell receptor beta chains follows, all from one sample in a study of cytomegalovirus exposure and HLA in healthy donors. Measured with immunoSEQ multiplex PCR; TCRdb has only the in-frame clones, and not every one. Of around 67,000 clones listed, less than 70% are singletons. The sample taken for sequencing was PBMCs. These receptors all stem from a woman aged 50 to 60 in good health and CMV-seronegative. The CDR3 runs from the conserved cysteine through the conserved F or W. Clone size is stated in some rows and not others, as once, few, many or a class when expanded.

j_call: TRBJ2-7
clone_size: -
v_call: TRBV18
cdr3_aa: CASSPRRQLSEQYF

j_call: TRBJ2-7
clone_size: few
v_call: TRBV5-4
cdr3_aa: CASSPGLAELYEQYF

j_call: TRBJ1-2
clone_size: -
v_call: TRBV27
cdr3_aa: CASSFLAGGNYGYTF

j_call: TRBJ1-2
clone_size: once
v_call: TRBV28
cdr3_aa: CASSSSAGGSYGYTF

j_call: TRBJ2-3
clone_size: -
v_call: TRBV19
cdr3_aa: CASSMGGRGPDTQYF

j_call: TRBJ1-1
clone_size: -
v_call: TRBV7-3
cdr3_aa: CASRTRGSNTEAFF

j_call: TRBJ1-5
clone_size: -
v_call: TRBV6-1
cdr3_aa: CASSDRDRGLVGNQPQHF

j_call: TRBJ1-5
clone_size: once
v_call: TRBV9
cdr3_aa: CASSVDGLDQPQHF

j_call: TRBJ1-5
clone_size: -
v_call: TRBV10-3
cdr3_aa: CAISATENQPQHF

j_call: TRBJ2-3
clone_size: few
v_call: TRBV29-1
cdr3_aa: CSVEPGQGVDTQYF

j_call: TRBJ1-1
clone_size: -
v_call: TRBV5-3
cdr3_aa: CARSLQGGAEAFF

j_call: TRBJ1-5
clone_size: -
v_call: TRBV28
cdr3_aa: CASSFEHHQPQHF

j_call: TRBJ2-3
clone_size: -
v_call: TRBV29-1
cdr3_aa: CSVETHRGFTDTQYF

j_call: TRBJ2-5
clone_size: -
v_call: TRBV30
cdr3_aa: CAWSGGETQYF

j_call: TRBJ2-7
clone_size: -
v_call: TRBV28
cdr3_aa: CASRPTGGRLGEQYF

j_call: TRBJ2-5
clone_size: -
v_call: TRBV23-1
cdr3_aa: CASSQSLAGGEETQYF

j_call: TRBJ1-1
clone_size: few
v_call: TRBV6-5
cdr3_aa: CASNPAGQGRAEAFF